This TCR beta chain was recovered during a study of blood T cell repertoires in COVID-19. Study details: Samples came from the United States, Italy and Spain, spanning acute and convalescent COVID-19.

The length of the CDR3 is 16 residues. V gave up 0 bases and J gave up 8 bases, with 16 bases separating them. Germline V CDR1 and CDR2: LGHDT, YNNKEL (reference sequence). This table comes from immunoSEQ multiplex PCR, and its TCRdb copy is limited to in-frame clones, with some not included. This table holds about 130,000 clones, 75% to 85% found once. The source is a woman between 70 and 85 years old with COVID-19, enrolled during active disease. The sample taken for sequencing was peripheral blood. The chain uses TRBV3-1 (or the pseudogene TRBV3-2) and TRBJ1-4; D is perhaps TRBD1 (5 bases). The CDR3 sequence is CASSQDDYGGGEKLFF. The CDR3 DNA sequence: TGTGCCAGCAGCCAAGACGACTACGGGGGAGGCGAAAAACTGTTTTTT.